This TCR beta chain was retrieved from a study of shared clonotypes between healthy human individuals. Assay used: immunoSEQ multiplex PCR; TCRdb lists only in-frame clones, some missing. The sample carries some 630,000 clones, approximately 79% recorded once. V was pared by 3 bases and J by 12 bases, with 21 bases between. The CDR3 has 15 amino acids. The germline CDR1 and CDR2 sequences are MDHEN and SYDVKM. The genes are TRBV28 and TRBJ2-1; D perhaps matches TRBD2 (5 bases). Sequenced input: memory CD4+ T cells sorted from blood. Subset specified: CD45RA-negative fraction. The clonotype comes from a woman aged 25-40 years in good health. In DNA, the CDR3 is TGTGCCAGCAGTTTTGCGGGCTCCCCCTACAACGGGCAGTTCTTC. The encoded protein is CASSFAGSPYNGQFF. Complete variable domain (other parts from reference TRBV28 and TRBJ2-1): DVKVTQSSRYLVKRTGEKVFLECVQDMDHENMFWYRQDPGLGLRLIYFSYDVKMKEKGDIPEGYSVSREKKERFSLILESASTNQTSMYLCASSFAGSPYNGQFFGPGTRLTVL.